The T cell receptor (beta chain) described here comes from a study of OX40 agonist ivuxolimab in advanced cancers. Overall study findings and caveats: Also present in some nonresponders was a low level of normalized T-cell clonal expansion.

About this clone: Its target is unknown.

The CDR3 is 17 amino acids. CDR1 and CDR2 from the germline V gene are SGHRS and YFSETQ. Unmatched junction bases numbered 20, after V lost 7 bases and J lost 6 bases. Only in-frame clones appear in the TCRdb table, and some are missing; sequencing was by immunoSEQ multiplex PCR. The sample includes 50,000 or so clones, 88% seen only once; the top ten take roughly 0.67%. The source of this sequence is an adult with an advanced solid tumor such as melanoma, head and neck, liver or kidney cancer. Sequences were derived from CD4+ or CD8+ T cells sorted from blood, sampled in a trial of the OX40 agonist ivuxolimab. This chain connects TRBV5-1 to TRBJ1-2; 8 nucleotides match TRBD1. The CDR3 reads CASSQSGTGPLRDGYTF. Here the CDR3 DNA reads TGCGCCAGCTCTCAGTCCGGGACAGGACCCCTTAGGGATGGCTACACCTTC.